This T cell receptor beta chain was identified during a study of cytomegalovirus exposure and HLA in healthy donors. Study-level information: As released early, the data held 70 million to 100 million unique TCRs from HLA-typed donors.

Study-wide findings and caveats: As was reported, the classifier diagnosed cytomegalovirus status with high specificity and sensitivity. When analyzed later, a missense DCLRE1C variant was found to be linked to TCR beta V- and J-gene trimming. With further analysis later on, most CMV-associated TCR beta chains appeared HLA-restricted.

Regarding this clone: As yet, its antigen is unknown.

The study ran its PCR with 60 Vbeta and 13 Jbeta primers. The repertoire was sequenced with immunoSEQ multiplex PCR; TCRdb's copy has only in-frame clones and lacks some. In the table there are some 130,000 clones, 60% to 80% of which are singletons. V shed 6 bases, J shed 7 bases, and the junction held 9 bases outside the gene matches. This CDR3 has 13 residues. Germline V gene sequence: CDR1 SGDLS, CDR2 YYNGEE. The chain combines TRBV9 with TRBJ1-2; 7 bases map to TRBD1. Sequenced sample: PBMCs. The origin of this receptor is a man aged 25 to 45 in good health and CMV-seronegative. DNA for the CDR3: TGTGCCAGCACCCAGCAGGGGGGTGTTGGCTACACCTTC. Translation: CASTQQGGVGYTF.